This TCR beta chain was identified in a study of shared clonotypes between healthy human individuals (dated by TCRdb to about 2020). With respect to the entire study: A couple of women and a few men aged 18 to 49 years were included in the cohort. For each donor, CD4 naive and CD4 memory were each run on three plates, CD8 naive on two plates, and CD8 memory on one plate. Blood TCR repertoires of several healthy adults were deeply sequenced to estimate repertoire size and the extent of clonotype sharing between individuals. To increase sequencing depth and limit assay-specific biases, different laboratories used diverse techniques to prepare libraries and sequence TCR repertoires. Leukapheresis yielded between about 0.94 and 8.9 billion PBMCs per donor. General findings and caveats noted by the study authors: Because the study included a small number of donors, the genetic and exposure-history diversity represented was limited. When a few donors were compared, the shared fraction of clonotypes was around 5% for naive CD4, around 3.6% for naive CD8, 2.3% for memory CD4, and 0.4% for memory CD8. Pairwise subsampling indicated that sequencing depth was expected to affect the degree of clonotype sharing among donors. Compared with non-shared clonotypes, the clonotypes found in all four sorted-subset donors had higher generation probabilities. Sampling was restricted to blood, and TCR repertoires in tissue are likely to differ from TCR repertoires in blood. Larger estimated clonotype richness was generally found for naive subsets than for memory subsets. Rarefaction of sorted-subset datasets indicated incomplete sequencing despite the large sequencing depth.

Using the deep immunoSEQ assay, TCR CDR3 regions were amplified from genomic DNA by multiplex PCR. Extracted genomic DNA from each cell subset was spread evenly across all wells of several immunoSEQ 96-well plates, with each plate serving as a replicate. For sorted subsets, 150 to 200 ng genomic DNA, equal to tens of thousands of T cell genomes, was loaded into each replicate PCR. Purified libraries were measured with a Qubit 3.0 fluorometer, size-checked on a Bioanalyzer 2100, and measured again with the KAPA Library Quantification kit. Every immunoSEQ 96-well plate was sequenced on a dedicated single-read 150-cycle Illumina NextSeq 550 flow cell. Per the source publication's procedure: The immunoSEQ output contained only junctional sequences without quality scores, so filtering could not match that applied to full-length reads. To assign V/J genes and CDR3, sequences were annotated against IMGT germline references using PyIR, a Python wrapper for IgBLAST v1.9. Reads were filtered out if the reads had weak V/J assignments (E-value above 1e-6), no CDR3, stop codons, out-of-frame junctions, or ambiguous translated residues. V3J clonotypes were defined as sequences sharing an identical inferred V gene, J gene, and CDR3 amino acid sequence. Percentage overlap between repertoires was computed as shared unique clonotypes divided by the size of the smaller repertoire. Richness of each repertoire was evaluated using RTK rarefaction, the Chao1 estimator, and Recon v2.1 estimates of unobserved clonotypes. Generation probabilities for all TCRbeta clonotypes obtained by the gDNA method from a few donors were computed using OLGA. Imported from immuneACCESS, the table was reduced by TCRdb to in-frame sequences with V and J called. These copies leave out some clones; in studies compared against another copy, an unresolved V gene accounts for under half, and the cause of the remainder is not known. That table is the source of V, J and clone size, and D and trimming were worked out from the DNA. Here the sample has over a million clones; 98% to 99% occur a single time. The top ten clonotypes cover approximately 0.38% of the sample.

Regarding this clone: Its antigen is unknown. Nothing much larger sits one base from this clone, and base qualities are not available.

Unmatched junction bases come to 4, with V trimmed by 2 bases and J by 6 bases. Reading from cysteine to phenylalanine, the CDR3 counts 13 amino acids. The retained sequence is limited to the CDR3, 39 bases, with the frame set at the first base. CDR1 and CDR2 were assigned from the germline V gene as KGHSH and LQKENI. Healthy HIV-negative adults with no recently reported acute infections or vaccinations were included as donors. All donors were Caucasian adults living in Nashville, Tennessee, USA. CD4+ T cells were enriched by magnetic negative selection, after which naive cells were positively selected on CD45RA and the negative fraction was taken as the memory subset. Blood was obtained by leukapheresis, after which PBMCs were separated by Ficoll-Histopaque density gradient centrifugation and cryopreserved in liquid nitrogen vapor phase. Analytical flow cytometry was used to check the purity and quantity of each magnetically sorted T cell population. Each sorted fraction had its genomic DNA isolated and then quantified by UV absorbance on a Nanodrop 2000c.

Recombination linked TRBV18 to TRBJ2-7; 7 central nucleotides agree with TRBD1. The receptor comes from a man under 40 in good health. Sequencing was performed on naive CD4+ T cells sorted from blood. What the cell subset or site label conveys for this sample: CD45RA+ positively selected. The CDR3 loop reads CASSPRDSVEQYF. The nucleotide sequence is TGTGCCAGCTCACCAAGGGACAGCGTCGAGCAGTACTTC. Full variable domain (CDR3 extended with the reference TRBV18 and TRBJ2-7 proteins): NAGVMQNPRHLVRRRGQEARLRCSPMKGHSHVYWYRQLPEEGLKFMVYLQKENIIDESGMPKERFSAEFPKEGPSILRIQQVVRGDSAAYFCASSPRDSVEQYFGPGTRLTVT.